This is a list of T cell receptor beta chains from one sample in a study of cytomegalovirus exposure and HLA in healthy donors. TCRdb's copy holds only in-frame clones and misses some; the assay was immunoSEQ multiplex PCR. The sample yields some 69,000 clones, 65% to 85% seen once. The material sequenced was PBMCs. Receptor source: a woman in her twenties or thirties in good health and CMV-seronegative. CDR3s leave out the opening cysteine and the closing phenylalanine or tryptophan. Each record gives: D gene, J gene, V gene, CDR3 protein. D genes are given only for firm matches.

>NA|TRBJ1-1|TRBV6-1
ASRRDTEAF
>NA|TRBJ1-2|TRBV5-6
ASNLVASGDYT
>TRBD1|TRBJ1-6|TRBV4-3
ASSGRTGGESPLH
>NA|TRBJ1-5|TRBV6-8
ASSYQGNQPQH
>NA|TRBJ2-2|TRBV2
ASGQGNTGELF
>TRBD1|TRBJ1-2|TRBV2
AIPSFPGQGPRGYT
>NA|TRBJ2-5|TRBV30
AWSRLSQETQY
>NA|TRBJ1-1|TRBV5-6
ASSLRGGNTEAF
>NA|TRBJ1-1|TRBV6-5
ASSYLAGETEAF
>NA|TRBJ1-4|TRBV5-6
ASSSGAGEGEKLF
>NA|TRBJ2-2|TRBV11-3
ASSLRGATNTGELF
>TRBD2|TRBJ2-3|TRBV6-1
ASSEEASGGYTQY
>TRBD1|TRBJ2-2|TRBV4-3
ASSQHDRGRTGELF
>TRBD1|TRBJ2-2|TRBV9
ASTRTGLGTGELF
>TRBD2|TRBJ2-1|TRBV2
ASSEAPAGGVDEQF
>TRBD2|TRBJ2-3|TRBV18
ASSPRLAASTDTQY
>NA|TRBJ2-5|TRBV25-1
ASSEPTGLGTQY
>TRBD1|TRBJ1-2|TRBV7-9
ASSLEQGAPDGYT
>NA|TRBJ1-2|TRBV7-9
ASSLATGGHRGGYGYT
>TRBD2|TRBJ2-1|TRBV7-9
ASSGGVAGETYNEQF
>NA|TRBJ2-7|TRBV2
ASSALTGMTYEQY
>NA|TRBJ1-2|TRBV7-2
ASSPSQGSKGYT
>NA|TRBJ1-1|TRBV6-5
ASSYRQSGTEAF